This record looks at one T cell receptor beta chain sequence and its context. Its recognized antigen is unknown. No qualities accompany the bases; no much larger clone lies one base away. The library was obtained by RT-PCR. The instrument given in TCRdb is Illumina MiSeq. TCRdb reanalyzed the raw reads on its own, using fastp at Q25 for trimming and MiXCR for clone calling, and kept in-frame beta chains. A single entry per CDR3 protein holds the most common genes and DNA from its merged rows. This sample gives about 700,000 distinct CDR3 sequences in total; 13% to 15% of them show up just once. Roughly 3.9% of the sample is held by the ten biggest clonotypes. This sample is part of a study listed by TCRdb under 2016. This clonotype was obtained from a female donor in good health, serving as a healthy control. Sequences were obtained from memory CD4+ T cells from blood.

The encoded CDR3 is CASSQKQGGTEAFF. The nucleotide sequence is given as TGCGCCAGCAGCCAGAAGCAGGGGGGAACTGAAGCTTTCTTT. Recombination joined TRBV5-1 with TRBJ1-1; TRBD1 lines up with 7 middle nucleotides. The germline V gene supplies CDR1 SGHRS and CDR2 YFSETQ. Germline trimming amounts to 4 bases on V and 5 bases on J, with 8 as the count of junction bases outside the gene matches. Spanning cysteine to phenylalanine, the CDR3 consists of 14 amino acids. Only the CDR3 part of the read is kept: 42 bases, read in frame from the first base.